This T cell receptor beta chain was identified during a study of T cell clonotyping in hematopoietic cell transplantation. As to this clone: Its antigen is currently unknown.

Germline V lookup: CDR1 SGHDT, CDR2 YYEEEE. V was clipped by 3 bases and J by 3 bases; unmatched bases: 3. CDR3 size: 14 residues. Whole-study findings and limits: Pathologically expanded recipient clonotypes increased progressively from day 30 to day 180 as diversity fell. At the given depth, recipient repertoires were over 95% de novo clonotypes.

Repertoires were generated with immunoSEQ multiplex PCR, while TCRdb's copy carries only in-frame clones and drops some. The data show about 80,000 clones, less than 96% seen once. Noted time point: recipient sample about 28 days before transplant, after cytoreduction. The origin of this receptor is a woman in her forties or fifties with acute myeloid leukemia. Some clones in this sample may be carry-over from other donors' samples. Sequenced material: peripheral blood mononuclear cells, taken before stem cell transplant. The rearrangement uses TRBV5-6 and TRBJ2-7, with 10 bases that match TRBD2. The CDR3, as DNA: TGTGCCAGCAGCTCTGGACTAGCGGACTACGAGCAGTACTTC. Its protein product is CASSSGLADYEQYF.